The clone carrying this T cell receptor beta chain was picked up a small number of times. Its antigen remains unidentified. The data were taken from a study of T-cell reconstitution after alpha-beta-depleted transplantation in children. TCRbeta library preparation incorporated unique molecular identifiers. Each CDR3 protein is one row after TCRdb ran MiXCR on the PCR reads. Seen here are nearly 350,000 distinct CDR3 sequences, around 15% observed once, and the top ten hold about 41%. Between the trimmed V and J ends, which lost 5 bases and 6 bases, there was a span of 17 bases. The CDR3 sequence is 14 residues long. Germline CDR1 and CDR2: DFQATT and SNEGSKA (reference sequence). Broader study findings: One year after transplant, T-cell counts and diversity came mostly from newly produced T cells.

The origin of this receptor is a male patient between 2 and 10 years old who had a stem cell transplant for acute lymphoblastic leukemia, so the T cells may come from the graft donor. J is TRBJ2-1 and V is TRBV20-1, with D perhaps TRBD1 or TRBD2 (5 bases each). This sample comprised PBMCs, mostly from graft donor cells, obtained 360 days after TCRalphabeta/CD19-depleted stem cell transplant. CDR3 sequence: CSALRDHGSNEQFF. DNA of the CDR3: TGCAGTGCTCTCCGGGACCACGGAAGCAATGAGCAGTTCTTC.